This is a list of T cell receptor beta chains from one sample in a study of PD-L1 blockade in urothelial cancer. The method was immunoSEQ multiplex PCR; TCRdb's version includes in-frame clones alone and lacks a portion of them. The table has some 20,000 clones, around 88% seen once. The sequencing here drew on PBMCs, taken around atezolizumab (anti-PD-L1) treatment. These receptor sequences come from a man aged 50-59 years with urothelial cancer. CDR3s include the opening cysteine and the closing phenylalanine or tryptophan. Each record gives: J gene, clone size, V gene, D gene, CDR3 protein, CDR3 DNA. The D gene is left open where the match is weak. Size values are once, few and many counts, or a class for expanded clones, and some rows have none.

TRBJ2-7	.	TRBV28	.	CASTSRRGPRPYEQYF	TGTGCCAGCACCAGCAGGAGGGGGCCAAGACCCTACGAGCAGTACTTC
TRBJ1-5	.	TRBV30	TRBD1	CAWSGDRGQGQPQHF	TGTGCCTGGAGTGGAGACAGGGGGCAGGGTCAGCCCCAGCATTTT
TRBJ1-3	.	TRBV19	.	CASSPRRESSGNTIYF	TGTGCCAGTAGTCCTAGACGGGAAAGCTCTGGAAACACCATATATTTT
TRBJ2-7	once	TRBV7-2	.	CASSPTRGPYEQYF	TGTGCCAGCAGCCCAACTCGTGGTCCATACGAGCAGTACTTC
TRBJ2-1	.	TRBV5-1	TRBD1	CASSAGTGGSSYNEQFF	TGCGCCAGCAGCGCCGGGACAGGGGGCTCTTCCTACAATGAGCAGTTCTTC
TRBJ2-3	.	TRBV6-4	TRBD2	CASRNSGASTDTQYF	TGTGCCAGCAGGAATAGCGGGGCTAGCACAGATACGCAGTATTTT
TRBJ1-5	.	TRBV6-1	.	CASRTETGLNQPQHF	TGTGCCAGCCGGACCGAGACAGGCCTCAATCAGCCCCAGCATTTT
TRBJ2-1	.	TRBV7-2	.	CASSLGGVVANYYNEQFF	TGTGCCAGCAGCTTAGGCGGGGTTGTGGCAAACTACTACAATGAGCAGTTCTTC
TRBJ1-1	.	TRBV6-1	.	CASTRSGEAFF	TGTGCCAGCACCCGCTCAGGGGAAGCTTTCTTT
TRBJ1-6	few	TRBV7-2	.	CASSSDRRSSYNSPLHF	TGTGCCAGCAGTTCCGACAGGAGGAGCTCCTATAATTCACCCCTCCACTTT
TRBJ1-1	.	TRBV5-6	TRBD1	CASSSGTGNTEAFF	TGTGCCAGCAGCTCAGGGACAGGGAACACTGAAGCTTTCTTT
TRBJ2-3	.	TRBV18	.	CASSPKVERISTDTQYF	TGTGCCAGCTCACCGAAAGTCGAGCGGATAAGCACAGATACGCAGTATTTT
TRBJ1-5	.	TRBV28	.	CASTPPGLGSNQPQHF	TGTGCCAGCACCCCCCCGGGGTTGGGTAGCAATCAGCCCCAGCATTTT
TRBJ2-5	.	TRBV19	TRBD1	CASSTTGTGRKTQYF	TGTGCCAGTAGTACAACCGGGACAGGGCGAAAGACCCAGTACTTC
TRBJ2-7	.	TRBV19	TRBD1	CASTGTGVREQYF	TGTGCCAGTACAGGGACAGGGGTCCGCGAGCAGTACTTC
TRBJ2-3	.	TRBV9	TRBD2	CASSAEAGGITDTQYF	TGTGCCAGCAGCGCCGAAGCGGGGGGGATCACAGATACGCAGTATTTT
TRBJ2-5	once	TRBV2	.	CASSDWLASGETQYF	TGTGCCAGCAGTGATTGGCTAGCCTCGGGAGAGACCCAGTACTTC
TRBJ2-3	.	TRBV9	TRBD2	CASSVSSGSLADTQYF	TGTGCCAGCAGCGTTTCTAGCGGGAGTTTGGCAGATACGCAGTATTTT
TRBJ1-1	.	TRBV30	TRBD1	CAWSLTGGATEAFF	TGTGCCTGGAGTTTAACAGGGGGCGCCACTGAAGCTTTCTTT
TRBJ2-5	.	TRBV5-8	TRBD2	CASSLSGGSETQYF	TGTGCCAGCAGCTTGTCCGGGGGGTCAGAGACCCAGTACTTC
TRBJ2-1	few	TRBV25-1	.	CASSFTGNEQFF	TGTGCCAGCTCCTTCACAGGGAATGAGCAGTTCTTC
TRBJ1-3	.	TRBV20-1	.	CSARGQNTIYF	TGCAGTGCAAGGGGTCAGAACACCATATATTTT
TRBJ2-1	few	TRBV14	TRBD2	CASSPTAGGGNEQFF	TGTGCCAGCAGCCCGACAGCGGGAGGAGGCAATGAGCAGTTCTTC
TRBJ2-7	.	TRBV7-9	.	CASSPHSRASYEQYF	TGTGCCAGCAGCCCCCACTCGAGGGCCTCCTACGAGCAGTACTTC